The 29 T cell receptor beta chains below all came from one sample that was sequenced in a study of T cells in Graves' hyperthyroidism and ophthalmopathy. Amplification yielded TCR beta CDR3 regions, with RNA transcripts as the source. The HTBI primer set drove a first-round RT-PCR of the TCR CDR3. Using its own MiXCR run on the multiplex PCR reads, TCRdb lists one record per CDR3 protein. The sample lists 300,000 to 450,000 distinct CDR3 sequences, about 15% occurring once. Material for sequencing was blood. The receptors stem from a woman in her thirties with Graves' hyperthyroidism.

There are a few counts of this clonotype. The rearrangement joins TRBV9 to TRBJ1-4; TRBD1 is a possible D gene (5 bases). V shed 4 bases and J shed 3 bases, with 13 bases lying between them. Germline CDR1 and CDR2: SGDLS and YYNGEE. The CDR3 loop spans 15 amino acids. The CDR3 DNA is TGTGCCAGCAGCCAAGGTGGGGGATCTAATGAAAAACTGTTTTTT. This sequence encodes CASSQGGGSNEKLFF.

The chain links TRBV19 to TRBJ2-1, with 7 bases identical to TRBD1. Germline CDR1 reads LNHDA; CDR2 reads SQIVND (reference sequence). The CDR3 spans 13 residues. Trimming removed 5 bases from V and 5 bases from J; junction bases left unmatched: 3. DNA of the CDR3: TGTGCCAGTAGTGGGACAGCGAACAATGAGCAGTTCTTC. Its protein product is CASSGTANNEQFF.

This clonotype was picked up many times. This chain uses TRBV20-1 with TRBJ2-2; 8 bases line up with TRBD2. The CDR3 extends over 13 amino acids. Germline lookup yields CDR1 DFQATT and CDR2 SNEGSKA (reference sequence). V was pared by 5 bases and J by 4 bases, with 3 bases of the junction left unmatched. CDR3 sequence: CSARGRSTGELFF. As DNA, the CDR3 is TGCAGTGCTCGCGGGAGGAGCACCGGGGAGCTGTTTTTT.

This clonotype was recorded many times. The chain employs TRBV27 and TRBJ2-1, with 8 bases fitting TRBD2. The CDR3 has 16 amino acids. Trimming took 8 bases from V and 0 from J; bases not matched to a gene: 9. CDR1 MNHEY and CDR2 SMNVEV come from the germline V gene (reference sequence). CDR3 nucleotide sequence: TGTGCCAGCCTCCCTATGGCGGGGGGCTCCTACAATGAGCAGTTCTTC. Translated: CASLPMAGGSYNEQFF.

This clonotype was seen repeatedly, ten times or more. V and J are TRBV28 and TRBJ1-1; TRBD1 aligns across 9 bases. V was clipped by 0 bases and J by 9 bases; unmatched bases: 14. CDR3 length: 17 amino acids. Germline V gene lookup returns CDR1 MDHEN and CDR2 SYDVKM. The CDR3 coding sequence is TGTGCCAGCAGTTTATGGGGGACAGGGCGGATAGAAGGCAAAGCTTTCTTT. Amino acid sequence: CASSLWGTGRIEGKAFF.

This clonotype was counted between two and nine times. V gene TRBV6-1 combines with J gene TRBJ1-1, with D possibly TRBD1 on 5 matching bases. The V gene's germline CDR1 is MNHNS and CDR2 SASEGT. CDR3 size: 11 residues. V lost 5 bases to trimming and J lost 11 bases, with 12 bases between them. CDR3 DNA sequence: TGTGCCAGCAGTATACGGGACCCGGCTTTCTTT. Protein product: CASSIRDPAFF.

The V and J genes are TRBV29-1 and TRBJ1-2; D is uncertain. This CDR3 region has 15 residues. Trimming removed 3 bases at V and 2 bases at J, with 16 bases between. CDR1 and CDR2 from the germline V gene are SQVTM and ANQGSEA. For the CDR3, the DNA is TGCAGCGTTGAGTGGCCGAGTTCGGTAAACTATGGCTACACCTTC. It is translated as CSVEWPSSVNYGYTF. Using reference TRBV29-1 and TRBJ1-2 for the parts outside the CDR3, the full variable domain is SAVISQKPSRDICQRGTSLTIQCQVDSQVTMMFWYRQQPGQSLTLIATANQGSEATYESGFVIDKFPISRPNLTFSTLTVSNMSPEDSSIYLCSVEWPSSVNYGYTFGSGTRLTVV.

This chain links TRBV9 with TRBJ2-1, with D perhaps given as TRBD1 or TRBD2 (5 bases each). V was shortened by 3 bases and J by 2 bases, with 15 bases between the two germline ends. The CDR3 consists of 16 residues. In germline, CDR1 is SGDLS, CDR2 YYNGEE. The CDR3 here is CASSGLQARTYNEQFF. CDR3 DNA: TGTGCCAGCAGCGGACTACAGGCCCGGACCTACAATGAGCAGTTCTTC. The whole variable domain, filled in from reference TRBV9 and TRBJ2-1, reads DSGVTQTPKHLITATGQRVTLRCSPRSGDLSVYWYQQSLDQGLQFLIQYYNGEERAKGNILERFSAQQFPDLHSELNLSSLELGDSALYFCASSGLQARTYNEQFFGPGTRLTVL.

This clonotype was counted many times. The chain employs TRBV20-1 and TRBJ2-7, with 14 bases matching TRBD2. Germline-derived CDR1 and CDR2 are DFQATT and SNEGSKA (reference sequence). The CDR3 sequence is 14 residues long. V gave up 6 bases and J gave up 5 bases; unmatched junction bases: 6. The CDR3 DNA sequence: TGCAGTGCGCCGGGACTAGCGGGAGACGACGAGCAGTACTTC. It translates to CSAPGLAGDDEQYF.

This clonotype was found a few times. The rearrangement joins TRBV20-1 to TRBJ2-3; 12 bases fit TRBD2. The CDR3 runs 18 residues. CDR1 DFQATT and CDR2 SNEGSKA come from the germline V gene (reference sequence). J lost 4 bases, V lost 1 base, and 12 bases had no gene match. The chain's CDR3 is CSARGLAGGPETSDTQYF. In nucleotides, the CDR3 is TGCAGTGCTAGAGGGCTAGCGGGAGGGCCGGAGACTTCAGATACGCAGTATTTT.

This clonotype was recorded a few times. The rearrangement links TRBV5-4 to TRBJ2-7; maybe TRBD1 (5 bases). V was clipped by 1 base and J by 1 base, with 12 bases between them. Germline-derived CDR1 and CDR2 are SGHNT and YYREEE (reference sequence). The CDR3 is 15 residues long. The CDR3 DNA reads TGTGCCAGCAGCTTGAGGTCTGACAGTTCCTACGAGCAGTACTTC. This codes for CASSLRSDSSYEQYF.

This clonotype came up many times. CDR3 amino acids: CASSLTTGSGDTQYF. In DNA form, the CDR3 reads TGTGCCAGCAGCTTAACGACCGGGAGTGGGGATACGCAGTATTTT. The rearrangement uses TRBV7-3 and TRBJ2-3; a possible D gene is TRBD2 (6 bases). The germline V and J ends were trimmed by 0 bases and 6 bases, with 13 bases remaining between them. There are 15 residues in the CDR3. Germline CDR1 reads SGHTA; CDR2 reads FQGTGA.

CDR3 protein: CASSVAGAVGGETQYF. CDR3 coding DNA: TGTGCCAGCAGCGTCGCGGGGGCGGTCGGTGGAGAGACCCAGTACTTC. V usage is TRBV9 and J usage is TRBJ2-5; a possible D gene is TRBD2 (7 bases). The CDR3 spans 16 residues. V was cut by 2 bases and J by 4 bases, with 18 bases left in between. The germline gives CDR1 SGDLS, CDR2 YYNGEE.

The table lists this clonotype with a few counts. The rearrangement links TRBV4-2 to TRBJ2-2; 9 positions agree with TRBD2. Germline trimming cut 4 bases from V and 5 bases from J; bases unmatched to any gene: 8. Germline V CDR1 and CDR2: LGHNA, YNFKEQ. This CDR3 contains 16 residues. The CDR3 DNA follows: TGTGCCAGCAGCCGAGCAGCGGGAGGCGGAACCGGGGAGCTGTTTTTT. Protein sequence: CASSRAAGGGTGELFF.

This clonotype was counted ten times or more. The chain employs TRBV30 and TRBJ2-5; D is possibly TRBD2 (6 bases). The CDR3 consists of 15 residues. Germline V gene lookup returns CDR1 GTSNPN and CDR2 SVGIG (reference sequence). Trimming took off 5 bases at V and 6 bases at J, with 22 bases between the two ends. The CDR3 is CAWRGTGGLMKTQYF. The CDR3 nucleotides read TGTGCCTGGCGTGGGACTGGCGGGTTGATGAAGACCCAGTACTTC.

This clonotype turned up a few times. The chain couples TRBV15 to TRBJ2-5; 9 bases map to TRBD2. V lost 1 base to trimming and J lost 1 base; unmatched junction nucleotides: 13. Germline V gives CDR1 LNHNV, CDR2 YYDKDF (reference sequence). This CDR3 contains 19 residues. CDR3 coding DNA: TGTGCCACCAGCAGAGTCGTTGCTAGCGGGACCTCACCCCAAGAGACCCAGTACTTC. This encodes CATSRVVASGTSPQETQYF. Complete variable domain (other parts from reference TRBV15 and TRBJ2-5): DAMVIQNPRYQVTQFGKPVTLSCSQTLNHNVMYWYQQKSSQAPKLLFHYYDKDFNNEADTPDNFQSRRPNTSFCFLDIRSPGLGDTAMYLCATSRVVASGTSPQETQYFGPGTRLLVL.

This clonotype was seen more than once but under ten times. The rearrangement joins TRBV15 to TRBJ1-1; D is perhaps TRBD1 (5 bases). The CDR3 consists of 14 residues. V lost 0 bases and J lost 5, with 10 bases in between. CDR1 LNHNV and CDR2 YYDKDF come from the germline V gene (reference sequence). This chain's CDR3 is CATSRDRVGTEAFF. The CDR3 DNA follows: TGTGCCACCAGCAGAGACAGGGTTGGAACTGAAGCTTTCTTT.

This clonotype came up once. Given a much more abundant clone one base away, this may be a read error. The V call is TRBV7-9, the J call TRBJ2-3; no firm D call. Trimming pared 7 bases from V and 8 bases from J, leaving 13 bases between. The CDR3 extends over 12 amino acids. Germline CDR1 reads SEHNR; CDR2 reads FQNEAQ (reference sequence). In DNA form, the CDR3 reads TGTGCCAGCACCCCTGGGAAAGGTACGCAGTATTTT. Translating gives CASTPGKGTQYF. Full variable domain (outside the CDR3, taken from reference TRBV7-9 and TRBJ2-3): DTGVSQNPRHKITKRGQNVTFRCDPISEHNRLYWYRQTLGQGPEFLTYFQNEAQLEKSRLLSDRFSAERPKGSFSTLEIQRTEQGDSAMYLCASTPGKGTQYFGPGTRLTVL.

This clonotype showed up just a few times. The chain couples TRBV10-3 to TRBJ2-3; no definite D call. V lost 0 bases and J lost 3, with 10 bases in between. The germline gives CDR1 ENHRY, CDR2 SYGVKD. This CDR3 has 15 amino acids. CDR3: CAISESIEWTDTQYF. CDR3 in DNA: TGTGCCATCAGTGAGTCGATTGAATGGACAGATACGCAGTATTTT.

This chain joins TRBV10-1 and TRBJ2-1; 8 nucleotides match TRBD2. This CDR3 is 16 amino acids long. V lost 3 bases and J lost 1; bases outside the gene matches: 5. Germline V gene data show CDR1 as WNHNN and CDR2 as SYGVQD (reference sequence). The CDR3 DNA is TGCGCCAGCAGTGAAGAAAGCGGGGGATCCTACAATGAGCAGTTCTTC. Amino acid sequence: CASSEESGGSYNEQFF.

Points on this clonotype: A read error may explain this, as a much larger clone is one base away. The chain has TRBV12-3 or TRBV12-4 and TRBJ1-6; the D gene is possibly TRBD1 (5 bases). CDR3 size: 15 residues. The germline V and J ends were trimmed by 2 bases and 9 bases, with 14 bases remaining between them. CDR3 DNA sequence: TGTGCCAGCAGTTTACACAGACAGAATAGTTCACCCCTCCACTTT. The encoded protein is CASSLHRQNSSPLHF.

This clonotype was recorded a few times. The V call is TRBV10-3, the J call TRBJ1-1; D unresolved. The V gene lost 5 bases and the J gene lost 5 bases, with 6 bases spanning the gap. CDR3 size: 11 residues. CDR1 is ENHRY, CDR2 SYGVKD, per germline. In nucleotides, the CDR3 is TGTGCCATCAGTTCAGAGACTGAAGCTTTCTTT. Its protein is CAISSETEAFF.

This clonotype came up many times. The V gene is TRBV20-1, the J gene TRBJ2-7; the match to TRBD2 covers 14 bases. CDR1 and CDR2 (germline): DFQATT, SNEGSKA (reference sequence). This CDR3 is built from 15 residues. V lost 2 bases and J lost 1; bases outside the gene matches: 1. CDR3 DNA: TGCAGTGCTAGATGGACTAGCGGGAGGTCCTACGAGCAGTACTTC. It encodes CSARWTSGRSYEQYF.

This clonotype appeared a few times. The rearrangement uses TRBV5-5 and TRBJ1-1; no definite D call. The V gene lost 3 bases and the J gene lost 0 bases, with 9 bases spanning the gap. The CDR3 runs 14 residues. Germline V CDR1 and CDR2: SGHKS, YYEKEE (reference sequence). In DNA, the CDR3 is TGTGCCAGCAGCTGGTGGCCCCTGAACACTGAAGCTTTCTTT. Its translation: CASSWWPLNTEAFF.

There are many counts of this clonotype. J is TRBJ2-2 and V is TRBV2; the match to TRBD1 covers 10 bases. The germline CDR1 and CDR2 sequences are SNHLY and FYNNEI. This CDR3 comprises 16 residues. J gave up 7 bases and V 0 bases, and 5 bases lay outside the gene matches. The CDR3 DNA reads as TGTGCCAGCAGTGAAGCGGGACAGGGGCTGGGCGGGGAGCTGTTTTTT. This codes for CASSEAGQGLGGELFF.

This clonotype was picked up a small number of times. The chain carries TRBV20-1 and TRBJ1-6; weak D call: TRBD1 (6 bases). The CDR3 has 13 residues. The V and J ends lost 1 base and 6 bases respectively, with 7 bases between them. Germline CDR1 DFQATT, CDR2 SNEGSKA (reference sequence). CDR3 amino acids: CSARGRGNSPLHF. As DNA, the CDR3 is TGCAGTGCTAGAGGCAGGGGTAATTCACCCCTCCACTTT.

A few counts support this clonotype. This sequence joins TRBV11-3 and TRBJ2-4; TRBD1 agrees at 11 bases. With V trimmed by 11 bases and J by 1 base, 13 bases remained unmatched. Germline V gene lookup returns CDR1 SGHNT and CDR2 YENEEA. The CDR3 runs 17 residues. The CDR3 spells CARWGTGGSLAKNIQYF. The DNA for the CDR3 is TGTGCCCGCTGGGGGACAGGGGGATCCTTGGCCAAAAACATTCAGTACTTC.

Regarding this clonotype: A much larger clone lies a single base off, so this may be a read error. The gene calls are TRBV10-3 and TRBJ2-7, with a possible D match to TRBD2 (6 bases). CDR3 length: 14 amino acids. V lost 3 bases, J lost 4 bases, and 13 bases lay in between. The germline gives CDR1 ENHRY, CDR2 SYGVKD. The CDR3 bases are TGTGCCATCAGTGATTTGGACGGGGGATACGAGCAGTACTTC. This gives the protein CAISDLDGGYEQYF.

There are many counts of this clonotype. The rearrangement uses TRBV18 and TRBJ1-5; 11 nucleotides match TRBD1. The junction had 7 bases not matched to a gene; V was cut back by 6 bases and J by 12 bases. CDR1 KGHSH and CDR2 LQKENI come from the germline V gene. The CDR3 spans 13 residues. This CDR3 is CASSRGQGDHQHF. The DNA for the CDR3 is TGTGCCAGCTCCAGGGGACAGGGGGATCACCAGCATTTT.